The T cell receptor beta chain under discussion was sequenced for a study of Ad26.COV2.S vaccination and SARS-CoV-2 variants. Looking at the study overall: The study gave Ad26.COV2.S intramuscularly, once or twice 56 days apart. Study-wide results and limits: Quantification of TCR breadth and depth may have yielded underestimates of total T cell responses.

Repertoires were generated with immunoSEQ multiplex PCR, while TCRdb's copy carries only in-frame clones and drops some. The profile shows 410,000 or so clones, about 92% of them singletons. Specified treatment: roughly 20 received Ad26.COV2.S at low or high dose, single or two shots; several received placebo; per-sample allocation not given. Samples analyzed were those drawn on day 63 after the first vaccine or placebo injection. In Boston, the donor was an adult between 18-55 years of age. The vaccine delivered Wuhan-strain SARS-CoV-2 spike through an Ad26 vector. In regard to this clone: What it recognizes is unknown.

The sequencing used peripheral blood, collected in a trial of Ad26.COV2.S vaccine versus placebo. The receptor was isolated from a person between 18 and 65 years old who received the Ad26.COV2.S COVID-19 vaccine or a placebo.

DNA of the CDR3: TGTGCCAGCAGTTACAGGGGTTGGTCCGATACGCAGTATTTT. This sequence encodes CASSYRGWSDTQYF. This sequence joins TRBV6-5 and TRBJ2-3, with a tentative D call TRBD1 (5 bases). V was trimmed by 2 bases and J by 6 bases, leaving 12 bases between them. CDR3 length: 14 residues. The V gene's germline CDR1 is MNHEY and CDR2 SVGAGI.